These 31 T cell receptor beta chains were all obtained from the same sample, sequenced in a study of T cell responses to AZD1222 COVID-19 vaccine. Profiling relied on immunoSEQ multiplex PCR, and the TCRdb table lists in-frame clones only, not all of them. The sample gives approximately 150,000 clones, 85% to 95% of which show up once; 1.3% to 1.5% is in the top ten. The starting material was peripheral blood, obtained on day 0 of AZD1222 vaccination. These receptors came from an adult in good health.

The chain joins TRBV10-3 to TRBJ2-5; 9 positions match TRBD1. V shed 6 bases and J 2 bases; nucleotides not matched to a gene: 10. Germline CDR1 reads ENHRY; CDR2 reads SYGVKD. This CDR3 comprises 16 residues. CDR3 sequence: CAIRAGTGWGQETQYF. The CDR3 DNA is TGTGCCATCAGGGCCGGGACAGGGTGGGGGCAAGAGACCCAGTACTTC.

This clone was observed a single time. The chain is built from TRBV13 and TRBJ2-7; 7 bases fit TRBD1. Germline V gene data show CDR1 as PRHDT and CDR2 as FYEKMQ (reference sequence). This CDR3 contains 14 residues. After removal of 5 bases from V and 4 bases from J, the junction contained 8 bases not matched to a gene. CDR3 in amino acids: CASSPPDREYEQYF. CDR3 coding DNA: TGTGCCAGCAGCCCCCCCGACAGGGAGTACGAGCAGTACTTC. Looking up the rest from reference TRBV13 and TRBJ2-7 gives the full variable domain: AAGVIQSPRHLIKEKRETATLKCYPIPRHDTVYWYQQGPGQDPQFLISFYEKMQSDKGSIPDRFSAQQFSDYHSELNMSSLELGDSALYFCASSPPDREYEQYFGPGTRLTVT.

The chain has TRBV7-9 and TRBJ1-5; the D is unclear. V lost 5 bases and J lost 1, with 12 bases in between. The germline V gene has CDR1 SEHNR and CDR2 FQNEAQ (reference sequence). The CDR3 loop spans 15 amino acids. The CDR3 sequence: CASSIDGESNQPQHF. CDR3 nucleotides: TGTGCCAGCAGCATCGACGGGGAAAGCAATCAGCCCCAGCATTTT.

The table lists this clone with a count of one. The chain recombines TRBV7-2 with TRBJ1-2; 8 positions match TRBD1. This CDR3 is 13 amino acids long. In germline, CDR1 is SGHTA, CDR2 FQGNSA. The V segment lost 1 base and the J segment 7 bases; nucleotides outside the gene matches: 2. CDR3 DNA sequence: TGTGCCAGCAGCTTAGGAGGACAGGGTGGCTACACCTTC. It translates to CASSLGGQGGYTF.

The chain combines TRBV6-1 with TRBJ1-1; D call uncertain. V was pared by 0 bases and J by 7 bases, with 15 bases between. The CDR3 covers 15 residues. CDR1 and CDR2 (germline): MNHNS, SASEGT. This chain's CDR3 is CASSEAVTANGEAFF. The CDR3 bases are TGTGCCAGCAGTGAAGCAGTGACGGCTAACGGTGAAGCTTTCTTT.

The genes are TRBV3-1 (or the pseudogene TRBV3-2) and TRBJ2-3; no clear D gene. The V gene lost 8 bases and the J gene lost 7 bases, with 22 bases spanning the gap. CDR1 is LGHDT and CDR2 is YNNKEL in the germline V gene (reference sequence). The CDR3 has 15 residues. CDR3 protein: CASAVGRSHGYTQYF. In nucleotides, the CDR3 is TGTGCCAGCGCCGTGGGCAGGTCCCACGGGTATACGCAGTATTTT.

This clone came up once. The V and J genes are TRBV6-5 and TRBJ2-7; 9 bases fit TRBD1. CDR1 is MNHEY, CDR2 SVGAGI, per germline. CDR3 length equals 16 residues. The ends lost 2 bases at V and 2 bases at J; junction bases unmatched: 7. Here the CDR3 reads CASSYVGGQGTYEQYF. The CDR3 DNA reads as TGTGCCAGCAGTTACGTTGGAGGACAGGGGACCTACGAGCAGTACTTC.

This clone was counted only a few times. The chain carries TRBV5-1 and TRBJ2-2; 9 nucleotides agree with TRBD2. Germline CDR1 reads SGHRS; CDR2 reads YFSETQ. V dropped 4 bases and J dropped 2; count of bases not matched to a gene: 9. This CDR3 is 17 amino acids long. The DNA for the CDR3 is TGCGCCAGCAGCAGGGCCCTAGCGGGGTTAAACACCGGGGAGCTGTTTTTT. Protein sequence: CASSRALAGLNTGELFF.

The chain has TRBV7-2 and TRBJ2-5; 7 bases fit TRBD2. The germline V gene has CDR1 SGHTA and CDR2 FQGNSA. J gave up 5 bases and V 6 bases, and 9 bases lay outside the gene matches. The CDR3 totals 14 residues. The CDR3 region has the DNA TGTGCCAGCAGACCGTCTAGGGGAGGGGAGACCCAGTACTTC. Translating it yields CASRPSRGGETQYF.

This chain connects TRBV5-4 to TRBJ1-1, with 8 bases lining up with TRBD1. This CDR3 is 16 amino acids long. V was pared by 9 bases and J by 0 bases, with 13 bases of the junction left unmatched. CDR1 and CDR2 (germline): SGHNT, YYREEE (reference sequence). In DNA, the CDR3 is TGTGCCACCTTCCCTGGGACAGGCTCCATGAACACTGAAGCTTTCTTT. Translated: CATFPGTGSMNTEAFF.

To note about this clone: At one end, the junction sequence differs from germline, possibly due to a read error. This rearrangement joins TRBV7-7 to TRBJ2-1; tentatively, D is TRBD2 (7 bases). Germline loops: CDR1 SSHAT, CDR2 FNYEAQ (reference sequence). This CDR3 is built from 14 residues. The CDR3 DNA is TGTGCTAGCAGCTTAGAGACGGGGGGCGGTGAGCAGTTCTTC. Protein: CASSLETGGGEQFF.

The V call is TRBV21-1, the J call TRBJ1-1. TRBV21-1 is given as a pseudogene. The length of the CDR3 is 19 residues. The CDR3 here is CASSKKPPGLPPGYPEAFF. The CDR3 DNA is TGTGCCAGCAGCAAAAAACCACCGGGACTGCCCCCCGGTTATCCTGAAGCTTTCTTT.

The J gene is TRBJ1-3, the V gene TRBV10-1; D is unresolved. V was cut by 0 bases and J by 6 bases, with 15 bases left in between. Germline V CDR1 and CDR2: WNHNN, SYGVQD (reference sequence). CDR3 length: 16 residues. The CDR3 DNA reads TGCGCCAGCAGTGAGTCGATGGCAGGCCGAGAAAACACCATATATTTT. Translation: CASSESMAGRENTIYF.

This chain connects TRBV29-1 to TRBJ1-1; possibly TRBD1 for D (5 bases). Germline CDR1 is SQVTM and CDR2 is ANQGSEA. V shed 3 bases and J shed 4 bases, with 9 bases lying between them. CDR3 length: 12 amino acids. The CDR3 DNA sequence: TGCAGCGTTGAGATGGGGCCCACTGAAGCTTTCTTT. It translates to CSVEMGPTEAFF.

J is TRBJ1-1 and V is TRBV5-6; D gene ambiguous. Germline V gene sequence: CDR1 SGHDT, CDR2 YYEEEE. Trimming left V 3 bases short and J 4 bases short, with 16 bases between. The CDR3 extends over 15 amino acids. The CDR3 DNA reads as TGTGCCAGCAGCTGGGATCAGGCTTGGATCACTGAAGCTTTCTTT. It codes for CASSWDQAWITEAFF.

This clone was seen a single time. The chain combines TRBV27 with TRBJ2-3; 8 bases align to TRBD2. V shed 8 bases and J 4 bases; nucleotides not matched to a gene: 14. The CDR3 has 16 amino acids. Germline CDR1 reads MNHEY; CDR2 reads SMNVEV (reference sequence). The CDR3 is CASRFNVGLDADTQYF. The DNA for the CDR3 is TGTGCCAGCCGATTCAACGTGGGACTAGACGCAGATACGCAGTATTTT.

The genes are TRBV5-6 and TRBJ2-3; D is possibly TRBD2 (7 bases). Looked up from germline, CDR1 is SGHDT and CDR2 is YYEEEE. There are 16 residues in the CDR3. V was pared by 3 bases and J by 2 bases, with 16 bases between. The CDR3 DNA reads TGTGCCAGCAGCTCTCCTGGAGGGGGGGCCACAGATACGCAGTATTTT. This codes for CASSSPGGGATDTQYF.

CDR3: CSASKGSGGSYNEQFF. CDR3 bases: TGCAGTGCTAGTAAAGGGAGCGGGGGCTCCTACAATGAGCAGTTCTTC. The chain links TRBV20-1 to TRBJ2-1; 8 bases are a match to TRBD2. The V segment lost 3 bases and the J segment 0 bases; nucleotides outside the gene matches: 7. Per germline, CDR1 DFQATT and CDR2 SNEGSKA (reference sequence). The CDR3 extends over 16 amino acids.

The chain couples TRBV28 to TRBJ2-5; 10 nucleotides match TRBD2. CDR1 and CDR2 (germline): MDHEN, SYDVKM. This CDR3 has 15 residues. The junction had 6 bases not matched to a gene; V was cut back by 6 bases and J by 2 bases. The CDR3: CASRASGSRQETQYF. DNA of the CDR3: TGTGCCAGCAGGGCTAGCGGGAGTAGGCAAGAGACCCAGTACTTC.

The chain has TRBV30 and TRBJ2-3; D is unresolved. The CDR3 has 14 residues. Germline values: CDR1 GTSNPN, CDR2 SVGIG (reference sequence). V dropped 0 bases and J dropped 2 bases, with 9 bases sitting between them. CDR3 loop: CAWSVRGNTDTQYF. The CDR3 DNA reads TGTGCCTGGAGTGTACGTGGTAACACAGATACGCAGTATTTT. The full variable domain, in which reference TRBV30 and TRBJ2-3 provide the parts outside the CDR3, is SQTIHQWPATLVQPVGSPLSLECTVEGTSNPNLYWYRQAAGRGLQLLFYSVGIGQISSEVPQNLSASRPQDRQFILSSKKLLLSDSGFYLCAWSVRGNTDTQYFGPGTRLTVL.

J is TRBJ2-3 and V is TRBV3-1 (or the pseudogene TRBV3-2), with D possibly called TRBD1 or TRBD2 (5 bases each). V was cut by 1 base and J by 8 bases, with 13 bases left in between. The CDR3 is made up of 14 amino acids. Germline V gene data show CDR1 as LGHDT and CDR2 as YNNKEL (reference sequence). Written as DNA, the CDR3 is TGTGCCAGCAGCCAAGGGGACGGCCATGGTACGCAGTATTTT. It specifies CASSQGDGHGTQYF.

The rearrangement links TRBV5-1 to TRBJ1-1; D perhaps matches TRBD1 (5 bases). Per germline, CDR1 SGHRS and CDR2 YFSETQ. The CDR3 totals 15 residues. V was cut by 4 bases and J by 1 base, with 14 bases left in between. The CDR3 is CASSPGGSGNTEAFF. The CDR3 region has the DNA TGCGCCAGCAGCCCCGGGGGATCTGGGAACACTGAAGCTTTCTTT.

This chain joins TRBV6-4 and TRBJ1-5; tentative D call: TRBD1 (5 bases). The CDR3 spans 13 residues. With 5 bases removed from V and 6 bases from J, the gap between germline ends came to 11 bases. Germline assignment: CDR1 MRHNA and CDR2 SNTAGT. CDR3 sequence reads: CASSTRRGQPQHF. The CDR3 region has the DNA TGTGCCAGCAGTACCAGGAGGGGTCAGCCCCAGCATTTT.

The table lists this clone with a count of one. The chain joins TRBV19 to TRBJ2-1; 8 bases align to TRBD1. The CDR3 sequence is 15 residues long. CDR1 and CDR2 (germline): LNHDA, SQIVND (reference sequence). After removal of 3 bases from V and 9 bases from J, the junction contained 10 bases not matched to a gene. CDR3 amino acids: CASSIEGQGAGEQFF. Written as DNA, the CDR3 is TGTGCCAGTAGTATTGAAGGGCAGGGGGCGGGTGAGCAGTTCTTC.

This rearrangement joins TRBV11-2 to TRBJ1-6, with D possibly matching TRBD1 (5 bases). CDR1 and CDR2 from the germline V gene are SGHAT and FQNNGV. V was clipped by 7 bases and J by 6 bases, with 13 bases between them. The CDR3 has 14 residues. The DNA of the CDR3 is TGTGCCAGCAACTACCCGGGACGTAATTCACCCCTCCACTTT. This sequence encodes CASNYPGRNSPLHF.

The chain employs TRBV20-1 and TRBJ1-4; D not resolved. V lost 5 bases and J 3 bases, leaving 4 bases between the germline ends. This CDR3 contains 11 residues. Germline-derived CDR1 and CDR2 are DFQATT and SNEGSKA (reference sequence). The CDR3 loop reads CSALANEKLFF. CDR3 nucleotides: TGCAGTGCTCTGGCTAATGAAAAACTGTTTTTT.

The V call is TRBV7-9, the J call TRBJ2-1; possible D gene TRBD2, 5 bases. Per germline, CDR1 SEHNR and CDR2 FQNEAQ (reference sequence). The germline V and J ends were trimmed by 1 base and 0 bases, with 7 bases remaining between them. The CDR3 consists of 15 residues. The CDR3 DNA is TGTGCCAGCAGCTTAGAAGGGAGCTCCTACAATGAGCAGTTCTTC. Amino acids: CASSLEGSSYNEQFF.

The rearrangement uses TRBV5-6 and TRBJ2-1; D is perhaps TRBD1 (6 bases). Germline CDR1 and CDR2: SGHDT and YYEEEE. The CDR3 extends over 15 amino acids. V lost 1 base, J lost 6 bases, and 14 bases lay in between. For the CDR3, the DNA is TGTGCCAGCAGCTTGTGGTCAGGGGTAGGCAATGAGCAGTTCTTC. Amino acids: CASSLWSGVGNEQFF.

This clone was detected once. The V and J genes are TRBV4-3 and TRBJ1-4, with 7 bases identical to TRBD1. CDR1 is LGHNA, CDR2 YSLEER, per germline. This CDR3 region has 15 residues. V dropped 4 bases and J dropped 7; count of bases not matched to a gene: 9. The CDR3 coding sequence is TGCGCCAGCAGCCGAGGGAGGGGGCTTGGTGAAAAACTGTTTTTT. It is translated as CASSRGRGLGEKLFF.

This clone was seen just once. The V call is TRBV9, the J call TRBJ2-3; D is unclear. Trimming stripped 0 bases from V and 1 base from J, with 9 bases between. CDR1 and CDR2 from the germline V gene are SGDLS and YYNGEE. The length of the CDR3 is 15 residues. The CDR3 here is CASSVVPGRTDTQYF. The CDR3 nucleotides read TGTGCCAGCAGCGTAGTCCCCGGACGCACAGATACGCAGTATTTT.

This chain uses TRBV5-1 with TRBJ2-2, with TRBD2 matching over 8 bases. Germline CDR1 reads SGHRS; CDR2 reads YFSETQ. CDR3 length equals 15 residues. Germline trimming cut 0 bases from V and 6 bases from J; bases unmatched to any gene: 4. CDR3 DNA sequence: TGCGCCAGCAGCTTGGCGGGAGGGGACGCCGGGGAGCTGTTTTTT. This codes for CASSLAGGDAGELFF.